The rows below give T cell receptor beta chains drawn from one sample of a study of response to subunit inactivated influenza vaccine. TCRdb re-called the RT-PCR reads through MiXCR, storing one row per CDR3 protein. The top ten clones hold less than 4% of a sample with about 500,000 distinct CDR3 sequences, 16% of them seen once. Sequenced here: CD4+ T cells sorted from PBMCs, sampled roughly 24 months after vaccination. The receptors originated from a man between 50 and 75 years old who received an inactivated influenza vaccine. Both conserved end residues are part of each CDR3. A D gene is named only where the DNA matches it firmly. A row's size may be missing; if present it is once, few, many or a size class.

clone_size,d_call,j_call,v_call,cdr3_nt,cdr3_aa
many,TRBD2,TRBJ2-3,TRBV9,TGTGCCAGCAGCGTAGCTGGACTAGCGGGGACCACAGATACGCAGTATTTT,CASSVAGLAGTTDTQYF
NA,TRBD1,TRBJ1-3,TRBV28,TGTGCCAGCAGTTTGGGGACAGCGAGCTCTGGAAACACCATATATTTT,CASSLGTASSGNTIYF
few,TRBD1,TRBJ2-7,TRBV12-3/TRBV12-4,TGTGCCAGCAGTTTAACAGGGGGCCTTTCCTACGAGCAGTACTTC,CASSLTGGLSYEQYF
NA,NA,TRBJ2-7,TRBV20-1,TGCAGTGCTAGAGATTTCCCCTCAGGGCTCTTGGGAGAGCAGTACTTC,CSARDFPSGLLGEQYF
NA,TRBD1,TRBJ1-5,TRBV20-1,TGCAGTGCCCTAAGAAGACAGGGTTTGCAGCCCCAGCATTTT,CSALRRQGLQPQHF
NA,TRBD1,TRBJ1-2,TRBV4-1,TGCGCCAGCAGCCAATTATTCCCAGGGGGGAAAAATAACTATGGCTACACCTTC,CASSQLFPGGKNNYGYTF
NA,NA,TRBJ1-6,TRBV5-1,TGCGCCAGCAGCTTGGACCGGAACTATAATTCACCCCTCCACTTT,CASSLDRNYNSPLHF
NA,NA,TRBJ1-1,TRBV28,TGTGCCAGCCTCCTGGAGGGAAAAGCTTTCTTT,CASLLEGKAFF
NA,NA,TRBJ2-7,TRBV5-1,TGCGCCAGCAGCTCACAGGGACTAAGGACCTACGAGCAGTACTTC,CASSSQGLRTYEQYF
few,NA,TRBJ1-1,TRBV3-1,TGTGCCAGCCGGGGTACGGGCAGGGGGAACACTGAAGCTTTCTTT,CASRGTGRGNTEAFF
NA,NA,TRBJ1-1,TRBV15,TGTGCCACCAGCAGAGATATAGCTAACACTGAAGCTTTCTTT,CATSRDIANTEAFF
few,NA,TRBJ2-3,TRBV15,TGTGCCACCAGCAGAGGAGGGATAGATACGCAGTATTTT,CATSRGGIDTQYF
many,NA,TRBJ2-5,TRBV18,TGTGCCAGCTCCGCCAAACTACAAGAGACCCAGTACTTC,CASSAKLQETQYF
NA,TRBD1,TRBJ2-5,TRBV28,TGTGCCAGCAGTCCCCACACAGGGGATGAAGAGACCCAGTACTTC,CASSPHTGDEETQYF
NA,NA,TRBJ2-7,TRBV10-1,TGCGCCAGCAGTGAGTTCCAGACCAGCTACGAGCAGTACTTC,CASSEFQTSYEQYF
NA,NA,TRBJ1-1,TRBV10-3,TGTGCCATCTCTCGGGCTGCGACTGAAGCTTTCTTT,CAISRAATEAFF
NA,NA,TRBJ2-3,TRBV7-2,TGTGCCAGCAGCTTAGGGGTCCGGAAGGAAACGCAGTATTTT,CASSLGVRKETQYF
few,TRBD1,TRBJ2-2,TRBV6-2/TRBV6-3,TGTGCCAGCAGTTCCTCCTTCAGGGGGCCCTCGAACACCGGGGAGCTGTTTTTT,CASSSSFRGPSNTGELFF
few,NA,TRBJ1-2,TRBV6-1,TGTGCCAGCAGAAAAGGGGACGGAGCTGGGAACTATGGCTACACCTTC,CASRKGDGAGNYGYTF
NA,TRBD1,TRBJ2-5,TRBV3-1,TGTGCCAGCAGCCAAGGAACAGGGGCGGGTCAAGAGACCCAGTACTTC,CASSQGTGAGQETQYF
NA,TRBD1,TRBJ2-7,TRBV4-1,TGCGCCAGCAGCCGAGCGGACAGGGGAGCGGTCGAGCAGTACTTC,CASSRADRGAVEQYF
few,TRBD1,TRBJ1-1,TRBV6-2/TRBV6-3,TGTGCCAGCAGCCGTCGACAGGGGGTGTACACTGAAGCTTTCTTT,CASSRRQGVYTEAFF
once,NA,TRBJ2-3,TRBV4-1,TGCGCCAGCAGCCGTGAAGGAGAAACAGATACGCAGTATTTT,CASSREGETDTQYF
NA,NA,TRBJ1-5,TRBV20-1,TGCAGTGCTAGGGTACAGAATCAGCCCCAGCATTTT,CSARVQNQPQHF
few,NA,TRBJ2-5,TRBV30,TGTGCCTGTTTGGTGCGTTCCCATCCATTGGCCCAGTACTTC,CACLVRSHPLAQYF
NA,NA,TRBJ2-6,TRBV5-1,TGCGCCAGCAGCTTGGACGGTTACTCTGGGGCCAACGTCCTGACTTTC,CASSLDGYSGANVLTF
few,NA,TRBJ1-6,TRBV20-1,TGCAGTGCTGTCAGGGGATCCTATAATTCACCCCTCCACTTT,CSAVRGSYNSPLHF
few,NA,TRBJ2-7,TRBV28,TGTGCCAGCAGTCAGGACTCCTATGAGCAGTACTTC,CASSQDSYEQYF
NA,NA,TRBJ2-4,TRBV5-1,TGCGCCAGCAGCAGCGGGCAGGGGCGAGACAAAAACATTCAGTACTTC,CASSSGQGRDKNIQYF
NA,NA,TRBJ2-7,TRBV5-1,TGCGCCAGCAGCTTGGGTCCCGAGCAGTACTTC,CASSLGPEQYF
few,NA,TRBJ2-5,TRBV20-1,TGCAGTGCTAAGCGAGCACTGGAGACCCAGTACTTC,CSAKRALETQYF
NA,NA,TRBJ2-5,TRBV9,TGTGCCAGCAGCGTAGCTACGGTCGAAGAGACCCAGTACTTC,CASSVATVEETQYF
few,TRBD1,TRBJ1-1,TRBV18,TGTGCCAGCTCAGACAGGGGTCAACGTGAGGCTTTCTTT,CASSDRGQREAFF
few,NA,TRBJ2-2,TRBV28,TGTGCCAGCAGTTTGGCTCTCGGGGTCGGGGAGCTGTTTTTT,CASSLALGVGELFF
few,NA,TRBJ2-3,TRBV7-8,TGTGCCAGCAGCGCTGTCGTCTCGGGTTCGCAGTATTTT,CASSAVVSGSQYF
few,NA,TRBJ1-5,TRBV10-3,TGTGCCATCAGTGTTATAGGGACCAATCAGCCCCAGCATTTT,CAISVIGTNQPQHF
many,NA,TRBJ1-4,TRBV6-5,TGTGCCAGCAGTTACGACGGATACCGCCCCGAAAAACTGTTTTTT,CASSYDGYRPEKLFF
few,TRBD2,TRBJ2-7,TRBV10-3,TGTGCCATCGGCTCGGGACTAGTTTACGAGCAGTACTTC,CAIGSGLVYEQYF
NA,NA,TRBJ1-5,TRBV24-1,TGTGCCACCAGTGATCGGGACGGGAGTGGCAATCAGCCCCAGCATTTT,CATSDRDGSGNQPQHF
NA,NA,TRBJ2-3,TRBV6-1,TGTGCCAGCAGTGGACAAAGGACAGATACGCAGTATTTT,CASSGQRTDTQYF
few,TRBD1,TRBJ1-5,TRBV6-1,TGTGCCAGCAGTGAATATGGGAGGCAGGGGGACAATCAGCCCCAGCATTTT,CASSEYGRQGDNQPQHF
NA,TRBD2,TRBJ2-1,TRBV7-2,TGTGCCAGCAGCTTACTAGCGGGAGGGAGGGGTGAGCAGTTCTTC,CASSLLAGGRGEQFF
NA,NA,TRBJ2-1,TRBV4-3,TGCGCCAGCAGCCAAGACTCCGACGAGAGAGGGGATGAGCAGTTCTTC,CASSQDSDERGDEQFF
NA,NA,TRBJ1-3,TRBV3-1,TGTGCCAGGAGCACCTGGGGCTCTGGAAACACCATATATTTT,CARSTWGSGNTIYF
NA,TRBD2,TRBJ2-1,TRBV6-2/TRBV6-3,TGTGCCAGCAGTTACCAAGCGGGAGGATACAATGAGCAGTTCTTC,CASSYQAGGYNEQFF
few,NA,TRBJ2-7,TRBV20-1,TGCAGTGCTAGAGTGGGGGGGACAGCCTACGAGCAGTACTTC,CSARVGGTAYEQYF
few,TRBD1,TRBJ1-2,TRBV12-3/TRBV12-4,TGTGCCAGTTCCACAGGGGGGAGGTACTATGGCTACACCTTC,CASSTGGRYYGYTF
few,NA,TRBJ1-2,TRBV12-3/TRBV12-4,TGTGCCAGCACCCCGTTGGGGGTATATGGCTACACCTTC,CASTPLGVYGYTF
NA,TRBD1,TRBJ2-6,TRBV12-3/TRBV12-4,TGTGCCGGGCAGGGGGCTGGGGCCAACGTCCTGACTTTC,CAGQGAGANVLTF
few,NA,TRBJ2-1,TRBV19,TGTGCCACCCAATTGGGGTCTCGGGGCAATGAGCAGTTCTTC,CATQLGSRGNEQFF